What follows describes a single TCR beta chain. These data are taken from a study of blood T cell repertoires in COVID-19. Study-level information: The study drew acute and convalescent COVID-19 samples from the United States, Italy and Spain. From T cells, B-cell-depleted T cells, or PBMCs came the material, which was cDNA or gDNA.

This CDR3 comprises 15 residues. Per the germline V gene, CDR1 is MDHEN and CDR2 is SYDVKM. V was cut by 6 bases and J by 0 bases, with 12 bases left in between. In the authors' workflow: Using reference gene primer amplification, nucleated cell counts were estimated. TCRdb's copy holds only in-frame clones and misses some; the assay was immunoSEQ multiplex PCR. V and J calls plus clone size are reproduced from that table; the DNA served to infer D and trimming. The profile shows some 65,000 clones, approximately 94% of them singletons. Sequenced: peripheral blood. The rearrangement links TRBV28 to TRBJ1-3, with a possible D match to TRBD1 (5 bases). The clonotype was recovered from a man in his 70s with active COVID-19. CDR3: CASRKDSHSGNTIYF. The DNA for the CDR3 is TGTGCCAGCAGAAAAGACAGTCACTCTGGAAACACCATATATTTT.